Below, 7 T cell receptor beta chains from the same sample are listed, as sequenced in a study of T cell responses to AZD1222 COVID-19 vaccine. Sequencing was performed with immunoSEQ multiplex PCR; in TCRdb, only in-frame clones are kept and a portion is missing. This sample yields about 170,000 clones, of which more than 80% are seen a single time; 3.5% to 5% belongs to the top ten. The sequencing here drew on peripheral blood, taken on day 0 of AZD1222 vaccination. These receptors were collected from an adult in good health.

This clone was recorded once. This chain uses TRBV28 with TRBJ2-7; possibly TRBD1 or TRBD2 for D (5 bases each). There are 14 residues in the CDR3. V gave up 6 bases and J gave up 3 bases, with 15 bases separating them. Germline V gene sequence: CDR1 MDHEN, CDR2 SYDVKM. The CDR3 DNA reads TGTGCCAGCAGCCTCTTTGGGGGAAACTACGAGCAGTACTTC. Encoded protein: CASSLFGGNYEQYF.

The V and J genes are TRBV5-8 and TRBJ1-4; 7 bases line up with TRBD1. The CDR3 totals 15 residues. V was clipped by 5 bases and J by 4 bases; unmatched bases: 8. Germline V gene lookup returns CDR1 SGHTS and CDR2 YDEGEE. For the CDR3, the DNA is TGTGCCAGCAGTCAACCGGGACAGTTTAATGAAAAACTGTTTTTT. The encoded protein is CASSQPGQFNEKLFF.

This clone appeared a single time. The rearrangement links TRBV5-1 to TRBJ2-1; D is possibly TRBD2 (6 bases). V lost 4 bases and J 3 bases, leaving 14 bases between the germline ends. The germline gives CDR1 SGHRS, CDR2 YFSETQ. This CDR3 is 15 amino acids long. The CDR3 DNA reads as TGCGCCAGCAGCGCGCTTGAGGGAGGCTACAATGAGCAGTTCTTC. Translation: CASSALEGGYNEQFF.

The chain couples TRBV29-1 to TRBJ2-2; tentatively, D is TRBD2 (6 bases). V shed 4 bases and J shed 4 bases, with 7 bases lying between them. The CDR3 extends over 12 amino acids. Germline V lookup: CDR1 SQVTM, CDR2 ANQGSEA. CDR3 nucleotides: TGCAGCGTTGTGCGGGGCACCGGGGAGCTGTTTTTT. It is translated as CSVVRGTGELFF.

The table lists this clone with a count of one. The CDR3 loop is CASSPPTRNTEAFF. CDR3 bases: TGTGCCAGCAGTCCGCCAACGAGGAACACTGAAGCTTTCTTT. The chain combines TRBV6-2 or TRBV6-3 with TRBJ1-1, with D hard to call. CDR1 is MNHEY and CDR2 is SVGEGT in the germline V gene. Deletions cut 5 bases from V and 1 base from J, with 11 bases between. This CDR3 spans 14 amino acids.

The V and J genes are TRBV24-1 and TRBJ2-3; possible D gene TRBD2, 7 bases. This CDR3 spans 12 amino acids. Deletions cut 10 bases from V and 5 bases from J, with 12 bases between. CDR1 is KGHDR and CDR2 is SFDVKD in the germline V gene. The CDR3 is CATGGGGDTQYF. In DNA form, the CDR3 reads TGTGCCACGGGAGGGGGGGGAGATACGCAGTATTTT.

This clone was seen only once. This chain connects TRBV18 to TRBJ1-1; 9 nucleotides line up with TRBD1. The CDR3 has 17 residues. V lost 3 bases and J lost 1; bases outside the gene matches: 9. Looked up from germline, CDR1 is KGHSH and CDR2 is LQKENI. The CDR3 DNA reads TGTGCCAGCTCACCGTCTAACAGGGGGCCTGGGAACACTGAAGCTTTCTTT. It translates to CASSPSNRGPGNTEAFF.